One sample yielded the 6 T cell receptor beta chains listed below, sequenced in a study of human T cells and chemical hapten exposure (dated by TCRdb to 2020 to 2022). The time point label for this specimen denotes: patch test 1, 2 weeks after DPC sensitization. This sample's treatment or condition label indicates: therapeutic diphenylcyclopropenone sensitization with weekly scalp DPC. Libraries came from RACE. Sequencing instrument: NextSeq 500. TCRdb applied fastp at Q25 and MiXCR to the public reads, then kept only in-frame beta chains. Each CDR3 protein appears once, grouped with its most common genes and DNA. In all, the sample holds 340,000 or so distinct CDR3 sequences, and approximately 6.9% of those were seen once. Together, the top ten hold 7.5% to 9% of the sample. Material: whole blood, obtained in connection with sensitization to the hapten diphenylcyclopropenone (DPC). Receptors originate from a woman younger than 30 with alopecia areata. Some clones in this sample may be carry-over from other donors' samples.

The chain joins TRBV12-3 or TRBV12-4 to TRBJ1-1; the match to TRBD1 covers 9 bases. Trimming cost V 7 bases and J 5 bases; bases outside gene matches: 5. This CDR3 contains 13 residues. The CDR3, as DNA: TGTGCCAGCAAATGGACAGGGGAAACTGAAGCTTTCTTT. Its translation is CASKWTGETEAFF.

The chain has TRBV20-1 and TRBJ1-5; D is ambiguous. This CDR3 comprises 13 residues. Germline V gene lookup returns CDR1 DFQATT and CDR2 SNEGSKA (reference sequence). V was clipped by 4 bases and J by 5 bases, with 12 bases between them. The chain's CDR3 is CSATPGSDQPQHF. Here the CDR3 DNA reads TGCAGTGCTACCCCGGGGTCGGATCAGCCCCAGCATTTT.

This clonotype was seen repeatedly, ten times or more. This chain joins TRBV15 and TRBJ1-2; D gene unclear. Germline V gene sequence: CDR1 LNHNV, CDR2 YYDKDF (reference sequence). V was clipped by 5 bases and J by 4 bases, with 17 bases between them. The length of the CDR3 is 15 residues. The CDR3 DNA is TGTGCCACCAGCGACCGGTCCCCAGGCTTCTATGGCTACACCTTC. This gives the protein CATSDRSPGFYGYTF. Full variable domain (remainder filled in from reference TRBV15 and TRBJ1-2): DAMVIQNPRYQVTQFGKPVTLSCSQTLNHNVMYWYQQKSSQAPKLLFHYYDKDFNNEADTPDNFQSRRPNTSFCFLDIRSPGLGDTAMYLCATSDRSPGFYGYTFGSGTRLTVV.

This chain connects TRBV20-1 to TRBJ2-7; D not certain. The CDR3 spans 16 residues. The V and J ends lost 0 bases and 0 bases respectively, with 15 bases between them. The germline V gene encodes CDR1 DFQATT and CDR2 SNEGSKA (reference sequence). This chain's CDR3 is CSARDRTTGNSYEQYF. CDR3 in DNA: TGCAGTGCTAGAGATCGGACGACTGGGAACTCCTACGAGCAGTACTTC.

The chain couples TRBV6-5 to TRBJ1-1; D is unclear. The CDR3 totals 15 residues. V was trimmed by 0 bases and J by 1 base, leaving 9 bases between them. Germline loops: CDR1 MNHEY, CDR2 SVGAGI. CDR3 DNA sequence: TGTGCCAGCAGTTACTCGTGGCAGCCGAACACTGAAGCTTTCTTT. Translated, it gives CASSYSWQPNTEAFF.

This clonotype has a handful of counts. CDR3 coding DNA: TGTGCCAGCAGCTTAGCCCGGGGGCCGGGGGATACGCAGTATTTT. As protein: CASSLARGPGDTQYF. The chain is built from TRBV7-2 and TRBJ2-3; D tentatively fits TRBD1 or TRBD2 (6 bases each). Germline values: CDR1 SGHTA, CDR2 FQGNSA. CDR3 length equals 15 residues. V lost 0 bases and J 6 bases, leaving 13 bases between the germline ends.